This TCR beta chain stems from a study of early T cells in non-severe SARS-CoV-2 infection (dated by TCRdb to about 2021). With respect to the entire study: Bulk RNA from unsorted whole blood was used for TCR sequencing, so alpha and beta chains could not be paired.

This was a case-control study nested in a cohort of healthcare workers in London, UK, who had nasopharyngeal swab PCR tests and blood samples taken every week. Between 23 and 31 March 2020, the week of the UK lockdown, healthcare workers were enrolled and then followed up weekly for as long as 16 weeks. Trimming costs V 6 bases and J 0 bases, and their ends lie 8 bases apart. The CDR3 runs 14 amino acids, cysteine and phenylalanine included. The DNA shown is the 42-base CDR3, in frame from base 1. CDR1 and CDR2 are read off the germline V gene as MDHEN and SYDVKM. This clonotype was seen more than once but under ten times. Its binding antigen is unknown. Base qualities are not provided; no much larger clone lies one nucleotide away. The library was obtained by 5' RACE. TCRdb lists the instrument as NextSeq 500. The TCR library protocol attached unique molecular identifiers to individual cDNA molecules to correct for sequencing error and PCR bias. Both TCR alpha and beta chains were sequenced, and tight co-correlation was observed between alpha and beta sequence abundances in each sample. Processing in the source paper ran as follows. Decombinator V4 was used to annotate TCR sequences for V gene, J gene and CDR3. TCRs were defined as expanded if a significant change between any two time points was detected under a Poisson model with p below 0.0001. TCR abundances were normalised to the total number of TCRs sequenced in each sample and reported as counts per million. TRAV1-2 paired with TRAJ12, TRAJ20 or TRAJ33 defined MAIT TCRs, while TRAV10 paired with TRAJ18 defined iNKT TCRs. A search of VDJdb, accessed on 1 November 2021, was run for TCRs annotated to CMV, EBV and SARS-CoV-2, with TCRs annotated for multiple antigens excluded. TCRdb handled the public reads itself, with Q25 trimming in fastp and clone calling in MiXCR, and kept productive beta chains. CDR3 protein sequences are deduplicated, and each keeps its most common genes and DNA. These V and J calls derive from TCRdb rather than the authors' analysis. This sample holds about 82,000 distinct CDR3 sequences; approximately 13% were observed only once. Jointly, the top ten make up 6% of the sample.

Summary of the overall study and its limitations: VDJdb matching was skewed toward anti-spike CD8 responses and likely underestimated virus-specific expansions, missing private and CD4 specificities.

The material sequenced was whole blood. This chain is built from TRBV28 and TRBJ2-2, with an unclear D gene assignment. This TCR was recovered from an adult who was a healthcare worker with PCR-confirmed SARS-CoV-2 infection or an uninfected control (not recorded which). The DNA sequence reads TGTGCCAGCAGACTACAGCCGAACACCGGGGAGCTGTTTTTT. It translates as CASRLQPNTGELFF.